This TCR beta chain was retrieved from a study of blood T cell repertoires in COVID-19. Overall study: Samples came from the United States, Italy and Spain, spanning acute and convalescent COVID-19.

The CDR3 covers 14 residues. Looked up from germline, CDR1 is LNHDA and CDR2 is SQIVND (reference sequence). V was cut by 6 bases and J by 0 bases, with 12 bases left in between. In the original workflow: Researchers report that nucleated cell counts were estimated from reference gene primer amplification. Measured with immunoSEQ multiplex PCR; TCRdb has only the in-frame clones, and not every one. The V and J calls and clone size were taken over from that table, and D and trimming were inferred from the DNA. The sample carries around 300,000 clones, roughly 90% recorded once. The V gene is TRBV19, the J gene TRBJ2-7; D might be TRBD2 (7 bases). The sequenced material came from peripheral blood. This sequence originates from a middle-aged woman who had recovered from COVID-19. CDR3 nucleotides: TGTGCCAGTAGGAGGGGGGGGAGCTCCTACGAGCAGTACTTC. It translates to CASRRGGSSYEQYF.